The entry below gives a single T cell receptor (beta chain) sequence along with its context. What it binds is not known. The germline gene is not matched at one end of the junction; a read error may be the cause. The PCR used 60 Vbeta and 13 Jbeta primers. Some clones are missing from TCRdb's copy, which holds only in-frame ones; the method was immunoSEQ multiplex PCR. The sample carries about 150,000 clones, under 80% recorded once. This specimen belongs to a study of cytomegalovirus exposure and HLA in healthy donors. General study points: An analysis done earlier found most TCR beta V segments productive about 87% or about 30% of the time. For most subjects, TCR beta sequences were reported to predict HLA-A and HLA-B alleles with accuracy.

The sample comprised PBMCs. This receptor was taken from a man aged 30 to 39 in good health and CMV-seronegative.

CDR3 amino acids: CASSEQGAGNQPQNF. The CDR3 DNA reads TGCGCCAGCAGCGAGCAGGGGGCAGGCAATCAGCCCCAGAATTTT. V is TRBV5-1 and J is TRBJ1-5, with TRBD1 identical over 8 bases. Germline CDR1 reads SGHRS; CDR2 reads YFSETQ. There are 15 residues in the CDR3.